One sample yielded the 7 T cell receptor beta chains listed below, sequenced in a study of CD8+ T cells in alopecia areata. Sequencing templates came from extracted RNA that was reverse transcribed into cDNA. Here immunoSEQ multiplex PCR was the method, and the copy in TCRdb shows in-frame clones only, minus some. The profile shows about 120,000 clones, under 40% of them singletons. The sample taken for sequencing was CD4+ T cells sorted from blood. The receptors here all came from a human donor with alopecia areata.

This clone was seen more than once but under ten times. V and J are TRBV5-1 and TRBJ2-1; the match to TRBD1 covers 10 bases. Germline V gives CDR1 SGHRS, CDR2 YFSETQ. CDR3 size: 14 residues. V dropped 0 bases and J dropped 10; count of bases not matched to a gene: 4. The CDR3 here is CASSLGQGAGEQFF. Written as DNA, the CDR3 is TGCGCCAGCAGCTTGGGACAGGGGGCCGGGGAGCAGTTCTTC.

In its sample, this clone was seen a few times. This chain uses TRBV7-2 with TRBJ1-5; the match to TRBD1 covers 10 bases. Per the germline V gene, CDR1 is SGHTA and CDR2 is FQGNSA. V was clipped by 4 bases and J by 5 bases; unmatched bases: 2. This CDR3 spans 14 amino acids. CDR3 region: CASSSGQGYQPQHF. In DNA form, the CDR3 reads TGTGCCAGCAGCTCGGGACAGGGGTATCAGCCCCAGCATTTT.

This clone was seen only a few times. V gene TRBV19 combines with J gene TRBJ2-2; weak D call: TRBD2 (5 bases). Per germline, CDR1 LNHDA and CDR2 SQIVND (reference sequence). The CDR3 length is 15 residues. The V end was cut by 1 base, the J end by 5 bases, with 11 bases between. In DNA, the CDR3 is TGTGCCAGTAGTATAGGTGGGAGTAGAACCGGGGAGCTGTTTTTT. This encodes CASSIGGSRTGELFF.

V is TRBV7-3 and J is TRBJ2-7; D is unclear. The length of the CDR3 is 15 residues. V lost 5 bases to trimming and J lost 3 bases, with 17 bases between them. Germline V gene data show CDR1 as SGHTA and CDR2 as FQGTGA. In DNA, the CDR3 is TGTGCCAGCAGCCCTGATCTAGTTCATTTCTACGAGCAGTACTTC. Translating gives CASSPDLVHFYEQYF.

The chain combines TRBV5-1 with TRBJ1-2, with 8 positions matching TRBD1. Germline CDR1 SGHRS, CDR2 YFSETQ. The CDR3 runs to 15 residues. V lost 1 base to trimming and J lost 5 bases; unmatched junction nucleotides: 7. The CDR3 sequence is CASSLNGQGQYGYTF. CDR3 in DNA: TGCGCCAGCAGCTTGAACGGACAGGGACAATATGGCTACACCTTC.

The gene calls are TRBV30 and TRBJ1-4; D perhaps matches TRBD1 (5 bases). Looked up from germline, CDR1 is GTSNPN and CDR2 is SVGIG (reference sequence). This CDR3 comprises 14 residues. V was pared by 2 bases and J by 8 bases, with 15 bases between. The CDR3 DNA sequence: TGTGCCTGGAGTAAGGGACCCAACAGGGAAAAACTGTTTTTT. Translated, it gives CAWSKGPNREKLFF.

The chain combines TRBV4-3 with TRBJ2-1; D may be TRBD2 (5 bases). Germline CDR1 LGHNA, CDR2 YSLEER. V lost 2 bases and J 5 bases, leaving 19 bases between the germline ends. This CDR3 has 17 amino acids. CDR3 sequence (DNA): TGCGCCAGCAGCCAATTCCTTCGGTCCGGACTGAACAATGAGCAGTTCTTC. Its translation is CASSQFLRSGLNNEQFF.